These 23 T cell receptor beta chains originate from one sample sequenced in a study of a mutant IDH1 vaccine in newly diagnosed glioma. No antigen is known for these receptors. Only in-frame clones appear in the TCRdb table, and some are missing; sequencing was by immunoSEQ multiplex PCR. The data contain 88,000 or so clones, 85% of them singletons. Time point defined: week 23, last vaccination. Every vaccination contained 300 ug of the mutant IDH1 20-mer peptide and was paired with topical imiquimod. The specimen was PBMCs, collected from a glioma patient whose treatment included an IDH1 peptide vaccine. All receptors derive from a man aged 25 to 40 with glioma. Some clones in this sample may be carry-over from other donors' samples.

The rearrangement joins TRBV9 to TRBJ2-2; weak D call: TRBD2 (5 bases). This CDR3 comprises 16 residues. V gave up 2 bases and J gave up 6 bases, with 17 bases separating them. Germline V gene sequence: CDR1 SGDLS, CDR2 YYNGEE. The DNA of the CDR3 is TGTGCCAGCAGCGTCTGGACGCCCGACGGGGCCGGGGAGCTGTTTTTT. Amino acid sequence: CASSVWTPDGAGELFF.

The CDR3 nucleotides read TGTGCCAGCAGCTTTTGGAACACTGAAGCTTTCTTT. Translated, it gives CASSFWNTEAFF. This sequence joins TRBV5-4 and TRBJ1-1; no firm D call. The CDR3 loop spans 12 amino acids. Trimming cost V 2 bases and J 1 base, with 3 bases left between them. Germline CDR1 SGHNT, CDR2 YYREEE (reference sequence).

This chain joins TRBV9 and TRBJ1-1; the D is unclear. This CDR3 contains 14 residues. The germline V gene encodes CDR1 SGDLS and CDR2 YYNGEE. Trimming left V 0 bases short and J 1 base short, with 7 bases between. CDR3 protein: CASSVVPGNTEAFF. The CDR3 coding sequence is TGTGCCAGCAGCGTAGTTCCGGGGAACACTGAAGCTTTCTTT.

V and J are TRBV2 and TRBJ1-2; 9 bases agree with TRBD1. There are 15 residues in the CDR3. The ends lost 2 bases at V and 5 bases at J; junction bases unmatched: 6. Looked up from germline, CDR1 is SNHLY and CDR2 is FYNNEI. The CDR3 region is CASSEYEGQGYGYTF. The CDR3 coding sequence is TGTGCCAGCAGTGAATATGAGGGACAGGGTTATGGCTACACCTTC.

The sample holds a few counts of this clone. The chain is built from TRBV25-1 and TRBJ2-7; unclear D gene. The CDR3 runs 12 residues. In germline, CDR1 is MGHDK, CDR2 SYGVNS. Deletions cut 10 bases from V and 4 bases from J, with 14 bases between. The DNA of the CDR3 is TGTGCCACCGCAAAAGGATTGTACGAGCAGTACTTC. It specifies CATAKGLYEQYF.

The CDR3 protein is CASSEAGRGMKRYRNTIYF. The CDR3, as DNA: TGTGCCAGCAGTGAAGCAGGTCGGGGCATGAAGCGGTATAGAAACACCATATATTTT. The rearrangement uses TRBV6-1 and TRBJ1-3, with D possibly matching TRBD1 (5 bases). CDR1 and CDR2 from the germline V gene are MNHNS and SASEGT. Trimming stripped 0 bases from V and 5 bases from J, with 23 bases between. The CDR3 covers 19 residues.

CDR3 coding DNA: TGTGCCAGTAAAGGGGCAGGGGCGGAGGCTTTCTTT. Translated: CASKGAGAEAFF. The chain couples TRBV19 to TRBJ1-1; TRBD1 is a possible D gene (6 bases). The CDR3 covers 12 residues. Trimming took 7 bases from V and 11 from J, leaving 17 bases between them. CDR1 is LNHDA, CDR2 SQIVND, per germline (reference sequence).

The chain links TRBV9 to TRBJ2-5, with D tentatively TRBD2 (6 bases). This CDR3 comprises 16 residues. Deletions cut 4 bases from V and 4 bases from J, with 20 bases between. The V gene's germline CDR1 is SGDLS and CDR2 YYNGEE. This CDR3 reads CASSPGSSVVGETQYF. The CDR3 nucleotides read TGTGCCAGCAGCCCTGGCTCTAGCGTGGTGGGAGAGACCCAGTACTTC. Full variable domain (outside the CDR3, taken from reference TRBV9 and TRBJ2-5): DSGVTQTPKHLITATGQRVTLRCSPRSGDLSVYWYQQSLDQGLQFLIQYYNGEERAKGNILERFSAQQFPDLHSELNLSSLELGDSALYFCASSPGSSVVGETQYFGPGTRLLVL.

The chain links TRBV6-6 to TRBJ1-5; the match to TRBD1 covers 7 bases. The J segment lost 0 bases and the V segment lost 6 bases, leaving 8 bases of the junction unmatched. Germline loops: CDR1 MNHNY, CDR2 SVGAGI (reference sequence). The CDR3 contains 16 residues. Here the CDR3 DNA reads TGTGCCAGCAGACCGGGACAGCCCTATAGCAATCAGCCCCAGCATTTT. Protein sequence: CASRPGQPYSNQPQHF.

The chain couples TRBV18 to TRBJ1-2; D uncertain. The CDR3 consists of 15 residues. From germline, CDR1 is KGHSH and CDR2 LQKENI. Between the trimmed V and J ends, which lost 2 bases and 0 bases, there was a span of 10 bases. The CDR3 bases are TGTGCCAGCTCACCAAGGCAGCAGGCTAACTATGGCTACACCTTC. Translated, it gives CASSPRQQANYGYTF.

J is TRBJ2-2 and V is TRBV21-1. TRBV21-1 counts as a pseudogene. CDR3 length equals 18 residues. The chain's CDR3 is CASSKPSDPSPITGELFF. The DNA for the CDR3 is TGTGCCAGCAGCAAACCCTCGGACCCTTCACCAATCACCGGGGAGCTGTTTTTT.

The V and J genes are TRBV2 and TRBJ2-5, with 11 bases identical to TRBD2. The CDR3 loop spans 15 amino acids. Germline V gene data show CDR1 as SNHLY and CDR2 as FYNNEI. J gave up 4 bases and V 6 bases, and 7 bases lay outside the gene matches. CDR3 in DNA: TGTGCCAGCAGATATGGTCTAGCGGGAGGAGAGACCCAGTACTTC. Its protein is CASRYGLAGGETQYF.

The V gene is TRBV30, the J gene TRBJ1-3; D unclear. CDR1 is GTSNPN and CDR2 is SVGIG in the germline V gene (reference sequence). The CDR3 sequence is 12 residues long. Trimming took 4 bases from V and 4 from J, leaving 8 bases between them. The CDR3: CAWNSGGNTIYF. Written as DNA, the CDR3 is TGTGCCTGGAACTCGGGGGGAAACACCATATATTTT.

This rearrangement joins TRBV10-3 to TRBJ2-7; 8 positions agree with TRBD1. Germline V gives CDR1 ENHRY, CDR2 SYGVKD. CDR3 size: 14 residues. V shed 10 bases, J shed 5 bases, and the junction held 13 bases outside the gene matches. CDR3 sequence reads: CATNNNGRGHEQYF. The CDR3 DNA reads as TGTGCCACAAACAATAATGGCAGGGGGCACGAGCAGTACTTC.

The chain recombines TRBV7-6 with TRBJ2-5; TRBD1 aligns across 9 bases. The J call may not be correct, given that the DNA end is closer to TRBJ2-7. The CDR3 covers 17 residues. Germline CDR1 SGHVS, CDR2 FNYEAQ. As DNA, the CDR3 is TGTGCCAGCAGCTTCTTAAGGACAGGGGAAAAAAGTTACGAGCAGTACTTC. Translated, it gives CASSFLRTGEKSYEQYF.

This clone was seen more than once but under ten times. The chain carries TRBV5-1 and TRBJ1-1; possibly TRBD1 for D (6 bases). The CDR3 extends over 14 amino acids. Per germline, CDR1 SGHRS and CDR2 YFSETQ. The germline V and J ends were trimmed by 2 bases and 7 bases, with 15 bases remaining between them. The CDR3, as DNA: TGCGCCAGCAGCTTCAGGACAGAGATGGGTGAAGCTTTCTTT. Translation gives CASSFRTEMGEAFF.

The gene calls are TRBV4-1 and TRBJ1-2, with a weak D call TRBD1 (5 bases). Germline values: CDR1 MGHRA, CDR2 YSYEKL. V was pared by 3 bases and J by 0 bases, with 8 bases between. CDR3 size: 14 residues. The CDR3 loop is CASSQDTANYGYTF. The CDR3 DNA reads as TGCGCCAGCAGCCAGGACACTGCTAACTATGGCTACACCTTC.

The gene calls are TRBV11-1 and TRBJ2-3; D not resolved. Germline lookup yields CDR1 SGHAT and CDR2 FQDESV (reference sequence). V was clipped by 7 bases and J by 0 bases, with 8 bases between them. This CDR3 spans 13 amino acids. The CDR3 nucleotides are TGTGCCAGCAACCAAGCCAGCACAGATACGCAGTATTTT. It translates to CASNQASTDTQYF.

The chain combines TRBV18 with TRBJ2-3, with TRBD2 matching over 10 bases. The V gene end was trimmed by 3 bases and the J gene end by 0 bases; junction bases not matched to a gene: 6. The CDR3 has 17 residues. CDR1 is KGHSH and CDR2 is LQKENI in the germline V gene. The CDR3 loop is CASSPASGGPSTDTQYF. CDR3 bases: TGTGCCAGCTCACCGGCTAGCGGGGGCCCTAGCACAGATACGCAGTATTTT.

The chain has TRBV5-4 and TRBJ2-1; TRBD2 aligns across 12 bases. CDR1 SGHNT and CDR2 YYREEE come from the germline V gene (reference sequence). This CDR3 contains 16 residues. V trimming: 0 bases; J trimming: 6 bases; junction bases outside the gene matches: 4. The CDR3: CASSLGLAGGSNEQFF. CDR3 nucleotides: TGTGCCAGCAGCTTGGGCCTAGCGGGAGGGTCCAATGAGCAGTTCTTC.

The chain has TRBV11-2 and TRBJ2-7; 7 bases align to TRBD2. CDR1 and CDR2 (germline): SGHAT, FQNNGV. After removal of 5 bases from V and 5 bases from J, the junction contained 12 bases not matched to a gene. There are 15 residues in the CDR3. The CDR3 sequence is CASSERDPKKDEQYF. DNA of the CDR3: TGTGCCAGCAGCGAGCGGGACCCCAAGAAAGACGAGCAGTACTTC. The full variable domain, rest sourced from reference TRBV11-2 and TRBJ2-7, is EAGVAQSPRYKIIEKRQSVAFWCNPISGHATLYWYQQILGQGPKLLIQFQNNGVVDDSQLPKDRFSAERLKGVDSTLKIQPAKLEDSAVYLCASSERDPKKDEQYFGPGTRLTVT.

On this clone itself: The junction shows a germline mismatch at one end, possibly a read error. CDR3 nucleotides: TGTGCCAGCAGTCCAATCTCTTGGGCCAACGTCCTGACTTTC. Encoded protein: CASSPISWANVLTF. The V call is TRBV28, the J call TRBJ2-6; D is undetermined. There are 14 residues in the CDR3. The germline gives CDR1 MDHEN, CDR2 SYDVKM.

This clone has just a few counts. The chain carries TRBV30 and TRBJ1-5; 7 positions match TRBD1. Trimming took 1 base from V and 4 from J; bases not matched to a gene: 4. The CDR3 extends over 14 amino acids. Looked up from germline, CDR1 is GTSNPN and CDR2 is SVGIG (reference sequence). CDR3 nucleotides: TGTGCCTGGAGTGGACAGGGATTAAATCAGCCCCAGCATTTT. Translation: CAWSGQGLNQPQHF. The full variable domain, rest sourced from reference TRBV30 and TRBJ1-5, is SQTIHQWPATLVQPVGSPLSLECTVEGTSNPNLYWYRQAAGRGLQLLFYSVGIGQISSEVPQNLSASRPQDRQFILSSKKLLLSDSGFYLCAWSGQGLNQPQHFGDGTRLSIL.